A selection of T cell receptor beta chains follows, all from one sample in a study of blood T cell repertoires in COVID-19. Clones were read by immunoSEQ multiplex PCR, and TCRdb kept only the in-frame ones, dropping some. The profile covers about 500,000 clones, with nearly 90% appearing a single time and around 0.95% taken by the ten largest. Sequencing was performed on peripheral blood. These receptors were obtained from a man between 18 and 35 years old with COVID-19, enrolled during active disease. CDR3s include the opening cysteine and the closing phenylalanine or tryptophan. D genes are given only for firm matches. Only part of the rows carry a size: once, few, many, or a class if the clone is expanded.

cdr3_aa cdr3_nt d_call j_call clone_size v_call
CASSLGAGLRLAKNIQYF TGTGCCAGCAGCTTAGGGGCCGGCTTGAGATTAGCCAAAAACATTCAGTACTTC NA TRBJ2-4 few TRBV7-2
CASSNLDRKETQYF TGTGCCAGCAGCAATTTGGACAGGAAAGAGACCCAGTACTTC NA TRBJ2-5 NA TRBV21-1
CASWDRAGEQYF TGTGCCAGCTGGGACAGGGCAGGGGAGCAGTACTTC TRBD1 TRBJ2-7 NA TRBV27
CASRTGGGYGYTF TGTGCCAGCAGAACCGGTGGAGGGTATGGCTACACCTTC NA TRBJ1-2 once TRBV6-5
CASSLGGAGGTDTQYF TGTGCCAGCAGCTTGGGGGGGGCGGGGGGCACAGATACGCAGTATTTT NA TRBJ2-3 NA TRBV5-4
CASSHRVAGYEQYF TGCGCCAGCAGCCATCGAGTAGCAGGGTACGAGCAGTACTTC NA TRBJ2-7 NA TRBV4-1
CASSPRVAGVSEEQYF TGTGCCAGCTCACCACGGGTAGCGGGGGTAAGTGAGGAGCAGTACTTC TRBD2 TRBJ2-7 few TRBV18
CASHIGGAGETQYF TGTGCCAGTCACATAGGGGGGGCAGGAGAGACCCAGTACTTC NA TRBJ2-5 NA TRBV28
CASSGSRGGREKLFF TGTGCCAGCAGCGGCTCAAGGGGAGGGAGGGAAAAACTGTTTTTT NA TRBJ1-4 NA TRBV7-6
CASSPKVGGTANPAEQFF TGTGCCAGCAGCCCCAAGGTAGGCGGGACAGCAAATCCGGCTGAGCAGTTCTTC NA TRBJ2-1 NA TRBV13
CASGPGLAGDETQYF TGCGCCAGCGGACCGGGACTAGCGGGAGATGAGACCCAGTACTTC TRBD2 TRBJ2-5 NA TRBV10-1
CASSLKQGGGYTF TGCGCCAGCAGCTTGAAACAGGGTGGTGGCTACACCTTC NA TRBJ1-2 NA TRBV5-1
CASSYGTGGYEQYF TGTGCCAGCAGTTATGGGACAGGGGGCTACGAGCAGTACTTC TRBD1 TRBJ2-7 NA TRBV6-5
CASRGLRYEQYF TGTGCCAGCAGGGGACTCCGTTACGAGCAGTACTTC NA TRBJ2-7 NA TRBV6-5
CASQRELADTQYF TGTGCCAGTCAGCGGGAGTTGGCAGATACGCAGTATTTT TRBD2 TRBJ2-3 NA TRBV6-5
CASSYAGVSSYEQYF TGTGCCAGCAGTTATGCGGGTGTGAGCTCCTACGAGCAGTACTTC NA TRBJ2-7 NA TRBV6-2/TRBV6-3
CASSYSFSYNEQFF TGTGCCAGCAGTTACTCTTTCTCTTACAATGAGCAGTTCTTC NA TRBJ2-1 NA TRBV6-2/TRBV6-3
CANTPGLAANRGEQFF TGTGCCAACACACCGGGACTAGCGGCAAACCGGGGTGAGCAGTTCTTC TRBD2 TRBJ2-1 NA TRBV2
CASTGGRAKNIQYF TGTGCTTCGACAGGGGGTAGAGCCAAAAACATTCAGTACTTC TRBD1 TRBJ2-4 NA TRBV30
CASSMSSGRAEQYF TGTGCCAGTAGTATGTCTAGCGGGAGGGCGGAGCAGTACTTC TRBD2 TRBJ2-7 NA TRBV19
CASSAGGPNYGYTF TGTGCCAGCAGTGCAGGGGGACCCAACTATGGCTACACCTTC TRBD1 TRBJ1-2 NA TRBV9
CAWNLVGAGTDTQYF TGTGCCTGGAATTTGGTGGGAGCTGGCACAGATACGCAGTATTTT NA TRBJ2-3 NA TRBV30
CASSLTGLGTEAFF TGTGCCAGCAGCTTAACGGGGTTGGGCACTGAAGCTTTCTTT NA TRBJ1-1 NA TRBV7-9
CASSEYSGWTGNTIYF TGTGCCAGCAGTGAATATTCGGGTTGGACTGGAAACACCATATATTTT NA TRBJ1-3 once TRBV25-1
CASSRLAGAYEQYF TGTGCCAGCAGCAGACTAGCGGGAGCCTATGAGCAGTACTTC TRBD2 TRBJ2-7 NA TRBV6-5
CASSLVSGYMNTEAFF TGTGCCAGCAGCTTAGTGTCAGGGTATATGAACACTGAAGCTTTCTTT NA TRBJ1-1 NA TRBV11-3
CASSIESLAGQGYNEQFF TGTGCCAGTAGTATAGAATCCTTAGCAGGACAGGGCTACAATGAGCAGTTCTTC TRBD1 TRBJ2-1 NA TRBV19
CASSSTGGAGTPYEQYF TGTGCCAGCAGCTCCACGGGAGGAGCGGGGACCCCCTACGAGCAGTACTTC TRBD2 TRBJ2-7 NA TRBV7-2
CASSDRTGNATNEKLFF TGTGCCAGCAGTGACCGAACGGGGAACGCCACTAATGAAAAACTGTTTTTT NA TRBJ1-4 NA TRBV25-1
CASSLDRFQGDTQYF TGTGCCAGCAGCCTGGACAGGTTCCAGGGGGATACGCAGTATTTT TRBD1 TRBJ2-3 NA TRBV11-3
CASSLGATLHF TGTGCCAGCAGCCTGGGGGCGACCCTCCACTTT NA TRBJ1-6 NA TRBV12-3/TRBV12-4
CASSQGLAGSGANVLTF TGTGCCAGCAGCCAGGGTCTCGCCGGCTCTGGGGCCAACGTCCTGACTTTC NA TRBJ2-6 few TRBV7-6
CASSLKGGRETQYF TGTGCCAGCAGCTTAAAGGGAGGCCGGGAGACCCAGTACTTC NA TRBJ2-5 NA TRBV7-9
CSVETITRTGSYNEQFF TGCAGCGTTGAAACGATAACGCGGACAGGCTCCTACAATGAGCAGTTCTTC TRBD1 TRBJ2-1 NA TRBV29-1
CASSQRTANYGYTF TGCGCCAGCAGCCAGAGGACAGCTAACTATGGCTACACCTTC NA TRBJ1-2 NA TRBV4-1
CATSVNNQPQHF TGTGCCACTTCGGTAAACAATCAGCCCCAGCATTTT NA TRBJ1-5 NA TRBV5-4
CASSLAGEQFF TGTGCCAGCTCCCTAGCTGGTGAGCAGTTCTTC NA TRBJ2-1 NA TRBV5-6
CASAIATDTQYF TGTGCTAGTGCCATTGCGACAGATACGCAGTATTTT NA TRBJ2-3 NA TRBV12-5
CASSLEGRAGGYTF TGTGCCAGCAGCTTAGAAGGGCGGGCCGGGGGCTACACCTTC NA TRBJ1-2 NA TRBV11-2
CATSRDNSGNTIYF TGTGCCACCAGCAGAGACAACTCTGGAAACACCATATATTTT NA TRBJ1-3 NA TRBV15
CASMVKTMNTEAFF TGTGCCAGCATGGTCAAGACTATGAACACTGAAGCTTTCTTT NA TRBJ1-1 few TRBV6-6
CASSNPLRQGSYNEQFF TGTGCCAGCAGCAACCCCCTTCGACAGGGCTCCTACAATGAGCAGTTCTTC NA TRBJ2-1 NA TRBV21-1
CASRSGDNYGYTF TGTGCCAGCAGATCAGGTGACAACTATGGCTACACCTTC NA TRBJ1-2 NA TRBV27
CASSRGLVGEEQFF TGTGCCAGTAGTAGGGGACTAGTGGGGGAGGAGCAGTTCTTC TRBD2 TRBJ2-1 NA TRBV19
CASSPERAEQYF TGTGCCAGCAGCCCCGAGAGGGCCGAGCAGTACTTC NA TRBJ2-7 NA TRBV13
CSASFGSYNEQFF TGCAGTGCTAGTTTCGGGAGCTACAATGAGCAGTTCTTC NA TRBJ2-1 NA TRBV20-1
CAWSGRLAGYNEQFF TGTGCCTGGAGTGGGCGGCTAGCGGGATACAATGAGCAGTTCTTC TRBD2 TRBJ2-1 NA TRBV30